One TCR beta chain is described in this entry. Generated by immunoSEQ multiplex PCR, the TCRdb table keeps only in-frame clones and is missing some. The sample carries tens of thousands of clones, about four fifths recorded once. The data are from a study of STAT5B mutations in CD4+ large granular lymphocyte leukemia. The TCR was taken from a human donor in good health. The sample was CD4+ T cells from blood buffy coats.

The CDR3 loop reads CASSLVGNTEAFF. CDR3 coding DNA: TGTGCCAGCAGCTTAGTTGGGAACACTGAAGCTTTCTTT. V is TRBV13 and J is TRBJ1-1; D gene ambiguous. The CDR3 covers 13 residues. Germline lookup yields CDR1 PRHDT and CDR2 FYEKMQ (reference sequence). V lost 1 base, J lost 1 base, and 4 bases lay in between.